In its sample, the clone carrying this T cell receptor beta chain was seen a few times. The CDR3 has 16 residues. V lost 4 bases and J 1 base, leaving 17 bases between the germline ends. The germline gives CDR1 SGHRS, CDR2 YFSETQ. TCRdb processed the 5' RACE reads anew with MiXCR; each CDR3 protein has one entry. The sample holds more than 400,000 distinct CDR3 sequences, 18% seen once. These data are taken from a study of T-cell memory formation after mild COVID-19. This rearrangement joins TRBV5-1 to TRBJ1-1; D may be TRBD1 (5 bases). Sequencing was done on a sample of PBMCs or a T cell subset sorted from them (not recorded which). This TCR was sampled from an adult woman who had mild COVID-19 (a few samples of this study predate the infection). Cell type and time point are not known. The CDR3 is CASSRVRTQANTEAFF. CDR3 sequence (DNA): TGCGCCAGCAGCCGTGTGCGGACACAAGCGAACACTGAAGCTTTCTTT.